Sequencing of this T cell receptor (beta chain) was carried out in a study of cytomegalovirus exposure and HLA in healthy donors. Study background: The study's early data release held around 85 million unique TCRs from HLA-typed donors.

The V gene lost 10 bases and the J gene lost 1 base, with 10 bases spanning the gap. This CDR3 has 12 residues. Germline V gene sequence: CDR1 SNHLY, CDR2 FYNNEI. Findings of the study overall: TCR association rates varied by HLA locus in a later analysis, with DRB1 highest and HLA-C lowest.

The sample holds one count of this clone. What it binds is not known. The PCR made use of 60 Vbeta and 13 Jbeta primers. Authors' processing steps: Among the unique TCR beta chains that a later analysis counted, about 84 million in all, approximately 12 million were shared. The assay was immunoSEQ multiplex PCR, and TCRdb's table has in-frame clones only and misses some. V and J calls and clone size are copied from that table; D and trimming were computed from the DNA. This table has more than 150,000 clones, 70% to 85% appearing once. This cohort consisted of healthy bone marrow donors. The source is a man between 18 and 29 years old in good health and CMV-seronegative. The sequencing input was PBMCs. The chain has TRBV2 and TRBJ1-2; D is unclear. The chain's CDR3 is CAISGINYGYTF. CDR3 bases: TGTGCCATCTCAGGTATTAACTATGGCTACACCTTC.